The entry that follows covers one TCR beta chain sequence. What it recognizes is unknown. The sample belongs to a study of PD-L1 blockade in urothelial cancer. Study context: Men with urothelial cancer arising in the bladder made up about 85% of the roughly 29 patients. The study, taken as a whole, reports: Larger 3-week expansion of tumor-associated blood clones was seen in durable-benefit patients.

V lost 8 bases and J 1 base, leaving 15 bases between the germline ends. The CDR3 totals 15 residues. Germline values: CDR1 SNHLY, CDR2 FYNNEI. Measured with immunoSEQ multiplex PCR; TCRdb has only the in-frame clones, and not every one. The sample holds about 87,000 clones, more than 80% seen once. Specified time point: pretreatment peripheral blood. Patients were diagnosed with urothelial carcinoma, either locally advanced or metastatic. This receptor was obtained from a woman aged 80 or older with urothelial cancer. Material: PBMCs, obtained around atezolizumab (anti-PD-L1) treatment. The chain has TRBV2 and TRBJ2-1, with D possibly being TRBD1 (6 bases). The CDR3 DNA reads TGTGCCAGCCAAGAAGGGGGAAGGTCCTACAATGAGCAGTTCTTC. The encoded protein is CASQEGGRSYNEQFF.